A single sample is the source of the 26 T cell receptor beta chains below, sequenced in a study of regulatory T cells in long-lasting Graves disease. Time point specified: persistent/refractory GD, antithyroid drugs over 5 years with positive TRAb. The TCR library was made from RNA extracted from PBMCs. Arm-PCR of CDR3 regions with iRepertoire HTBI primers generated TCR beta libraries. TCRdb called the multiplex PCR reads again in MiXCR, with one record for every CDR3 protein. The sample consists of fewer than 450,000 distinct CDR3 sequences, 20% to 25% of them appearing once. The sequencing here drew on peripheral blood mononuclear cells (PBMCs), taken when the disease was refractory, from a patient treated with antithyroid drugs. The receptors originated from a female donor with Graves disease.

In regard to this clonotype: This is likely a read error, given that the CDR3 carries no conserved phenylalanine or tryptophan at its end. CDR3 region: CSARDLRGRNSPLHC. The CDR3 DNA follows: TGCAGTGCTAGAGATCTTAGGGGGCGTAATTCACCCCTCCACTGT. The chain has TRBV20-1 and TRBJ1-6; 7 bases map to TRBD1. The length of the CDR3 is 15 residues. V trimming: 0 bases; J trimming: 6 bases; junction bases outside the gene matches: 5. The germline V gene encodes CDR1 DFQATT and CDR2 SNEGSKA (reference sequence).

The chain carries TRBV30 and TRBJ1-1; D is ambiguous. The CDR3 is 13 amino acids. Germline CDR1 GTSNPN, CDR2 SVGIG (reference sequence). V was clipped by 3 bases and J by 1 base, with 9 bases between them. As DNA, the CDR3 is TGTGCCTGGAGGGACCCTGGGAACACTGAAGCTTTCTTT. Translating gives CAWRDPGNTEAFF.

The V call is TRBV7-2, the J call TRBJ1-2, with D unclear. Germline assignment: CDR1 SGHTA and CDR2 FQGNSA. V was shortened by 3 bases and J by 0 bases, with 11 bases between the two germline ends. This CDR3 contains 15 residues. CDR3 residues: CASSFLEGANYGYTF. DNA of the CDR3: TGTGCCAGCAGCTTCTTAGAGGGAGCTAACTATGGCTACACCTTC.

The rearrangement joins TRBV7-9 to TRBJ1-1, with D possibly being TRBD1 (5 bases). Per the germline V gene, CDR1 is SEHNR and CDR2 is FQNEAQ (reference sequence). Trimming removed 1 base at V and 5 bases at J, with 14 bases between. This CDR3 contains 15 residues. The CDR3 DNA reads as TGTGCCAGCAGCTTAGTGAATTGGGGGGGGACTGAAGCTTTCTTT. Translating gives CASSLVNWGGTEAFF.

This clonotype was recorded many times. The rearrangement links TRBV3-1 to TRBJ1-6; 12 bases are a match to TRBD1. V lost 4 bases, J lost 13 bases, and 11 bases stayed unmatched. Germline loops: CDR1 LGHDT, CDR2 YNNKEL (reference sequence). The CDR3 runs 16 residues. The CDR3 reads CASSLKAGTGGEPLHF. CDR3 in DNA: TGTGCCAGCAGCCTCAAAGCCGGGACAGGGGGCGAGCCCCTCCACTTT.

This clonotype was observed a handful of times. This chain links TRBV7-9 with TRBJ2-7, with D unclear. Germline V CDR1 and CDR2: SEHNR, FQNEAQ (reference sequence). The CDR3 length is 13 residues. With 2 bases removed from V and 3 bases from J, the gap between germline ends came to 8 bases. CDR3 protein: CASSLHTIYEQYF. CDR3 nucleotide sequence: TGTGCCAGCAGCTTACACACAATCTACGAGCAGTACTTC.

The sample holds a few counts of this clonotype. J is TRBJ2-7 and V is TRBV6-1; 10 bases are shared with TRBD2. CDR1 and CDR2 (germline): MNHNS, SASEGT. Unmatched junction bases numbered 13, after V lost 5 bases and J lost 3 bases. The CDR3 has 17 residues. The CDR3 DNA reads TGTGCCAGCAGTCCTGTGCCCCTAGCGGGAGTTTTCTACGAGCAGTACTTC. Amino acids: CASSPVPLAGVFYEQYF.

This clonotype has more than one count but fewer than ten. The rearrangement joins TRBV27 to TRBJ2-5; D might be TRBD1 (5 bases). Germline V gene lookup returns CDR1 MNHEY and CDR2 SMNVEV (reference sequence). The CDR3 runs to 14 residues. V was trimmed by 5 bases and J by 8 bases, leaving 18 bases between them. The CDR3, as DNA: TGTGCCAGCAGTCCCCACCCGGCTGGGGCTACCCAGTACTTC. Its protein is CASSPHPAGATQYF.

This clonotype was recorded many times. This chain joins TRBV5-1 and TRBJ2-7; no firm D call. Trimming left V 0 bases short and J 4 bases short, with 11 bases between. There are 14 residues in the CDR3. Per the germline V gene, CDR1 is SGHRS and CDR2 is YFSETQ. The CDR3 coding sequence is TGCGCCAGCAGCTTGGACGTCGTCGGGTACGAGCAGTACTTC. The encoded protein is CASSLDVVGYEQYF. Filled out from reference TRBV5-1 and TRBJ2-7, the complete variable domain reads KAGVTQTPRYLIKTRGQQVTLSCSPISGHRSVSWYQQTPGQGLQFLFEYFSETQRNKGNFPGRFSGRQFSNSRSEMNVSTLELGDSALYLCASSLDVVGYEQYFGPGTRLTVT.

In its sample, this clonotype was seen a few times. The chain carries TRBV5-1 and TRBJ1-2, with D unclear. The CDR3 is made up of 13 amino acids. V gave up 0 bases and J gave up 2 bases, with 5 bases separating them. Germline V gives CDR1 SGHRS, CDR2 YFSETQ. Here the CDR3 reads CASSLDTNYGYTF. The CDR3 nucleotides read TGCGCCAGCAGCTTGGACACGAACTATGGCTACACCTTC.

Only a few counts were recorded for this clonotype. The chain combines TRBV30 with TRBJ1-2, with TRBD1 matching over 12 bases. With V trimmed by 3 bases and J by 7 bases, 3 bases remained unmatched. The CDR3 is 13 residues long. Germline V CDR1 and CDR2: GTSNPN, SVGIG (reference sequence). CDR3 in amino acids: CAWRGTGGGGYTF. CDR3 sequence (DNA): TGTGCCTGGAGAGGGACAGGGGGCGGTGGCTACACCTTC.

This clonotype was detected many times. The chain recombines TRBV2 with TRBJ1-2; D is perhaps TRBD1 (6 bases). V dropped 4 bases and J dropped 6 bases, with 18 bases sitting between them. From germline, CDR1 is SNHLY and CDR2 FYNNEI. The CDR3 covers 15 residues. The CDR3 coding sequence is TGTGCCAGCAGTGTCGTCAGGGGCTCACCGGATGGCTACACCTTC. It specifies CASSVVRGSPDGYTF.

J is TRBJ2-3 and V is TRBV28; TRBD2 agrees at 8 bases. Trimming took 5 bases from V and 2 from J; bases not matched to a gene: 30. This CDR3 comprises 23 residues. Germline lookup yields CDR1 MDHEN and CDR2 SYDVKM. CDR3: CASSLQESGLEWILRAITDTQYF. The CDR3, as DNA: TGTGCCAGCAGTCTGCAGGAGTCGGGACTAGAATGGATCCTAAGGGCGATCACAGATACGCAGTATTTT.

CDR3 sequence reads: CASSSPGQGYNEQFF. The DNA for the CDR3 is TGTGCCAGCAGTAGTCCGGGACAGGGCTACAATGAGCAGTTCTTC. The chain uses TRBV12-3 or TRBV12-4 and TRBJ2-1, with 9 bases identical to TRBD1. This CDR3 comprises 15 residues. With 5 bases clipped from V and 3 bases from J, the junction kept 5 bases outside the gene matches.

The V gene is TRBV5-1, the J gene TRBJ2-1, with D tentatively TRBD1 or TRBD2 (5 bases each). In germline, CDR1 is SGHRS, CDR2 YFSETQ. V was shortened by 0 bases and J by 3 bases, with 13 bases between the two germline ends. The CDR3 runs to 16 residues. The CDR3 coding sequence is TGCGCCAGCAGCTTGGTTGGGGGAATCGGCTACAATGAGCAGTTCTTC. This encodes CASSLVGGIGYNEQFF.

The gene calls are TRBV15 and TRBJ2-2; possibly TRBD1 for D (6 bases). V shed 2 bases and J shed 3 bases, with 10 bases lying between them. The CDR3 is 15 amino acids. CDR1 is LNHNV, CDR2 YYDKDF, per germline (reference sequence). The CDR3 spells CATSRLTGYTGELFF. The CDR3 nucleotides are TGTGCCACCAGCAGATTGACAGGTTACACCGGGGAGCTGTTTTTT.

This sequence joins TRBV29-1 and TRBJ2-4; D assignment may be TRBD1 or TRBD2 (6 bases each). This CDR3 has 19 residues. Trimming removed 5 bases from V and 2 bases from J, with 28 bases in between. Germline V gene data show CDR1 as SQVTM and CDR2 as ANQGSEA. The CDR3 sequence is CSVTGASSSGGRTKNIQYF. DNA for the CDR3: TGCAGCGTTACGGGGGCATCCTCATCAGGCGGCAGAACCAAAAACATTCAGTACTTC.

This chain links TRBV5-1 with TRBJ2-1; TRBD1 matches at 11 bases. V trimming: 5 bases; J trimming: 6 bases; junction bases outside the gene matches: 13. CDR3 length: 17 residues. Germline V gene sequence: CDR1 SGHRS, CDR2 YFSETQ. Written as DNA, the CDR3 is TGCGCCAGCAGGCCGGACAGGGGGCGCGAGTCGGGCAATGAGCAGTTCTTC. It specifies CASRPDRGRESGNEQFF.

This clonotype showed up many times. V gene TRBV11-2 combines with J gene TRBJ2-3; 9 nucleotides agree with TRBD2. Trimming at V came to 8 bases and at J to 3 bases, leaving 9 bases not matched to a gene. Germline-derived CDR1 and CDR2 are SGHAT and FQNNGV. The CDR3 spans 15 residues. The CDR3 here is CASYLRSGRTDTQYF. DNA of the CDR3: TGTGCCAGCTACCTCCGCAGCGGGAGGACAGATACGCAGTATTTT.

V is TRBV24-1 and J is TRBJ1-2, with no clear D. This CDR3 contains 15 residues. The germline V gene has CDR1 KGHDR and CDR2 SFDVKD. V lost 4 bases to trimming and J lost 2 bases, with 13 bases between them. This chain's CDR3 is CATSEPTTGNYGYTF. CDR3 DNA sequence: TGTGCCACCAGTGAACCTACTACGGGAAACTATGGCTACACCTTC.

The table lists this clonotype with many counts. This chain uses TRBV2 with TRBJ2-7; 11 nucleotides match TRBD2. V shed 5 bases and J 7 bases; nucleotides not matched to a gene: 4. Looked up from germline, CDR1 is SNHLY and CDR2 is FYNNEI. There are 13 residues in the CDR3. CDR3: CASSTRLAGEQYF. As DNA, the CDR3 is TGTGCCAGCAGTACCCGACTAGCGGGAGAGCAGTACTTC.

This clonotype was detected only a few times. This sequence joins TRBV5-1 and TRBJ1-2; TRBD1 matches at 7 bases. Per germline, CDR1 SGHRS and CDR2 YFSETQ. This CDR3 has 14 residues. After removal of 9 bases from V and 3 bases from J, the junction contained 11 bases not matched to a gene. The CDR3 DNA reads TGCGCCACTCAGCCTACGACAGGGTACTATGGCTACACCTTC. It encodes CATQPTTGYYGYTF.

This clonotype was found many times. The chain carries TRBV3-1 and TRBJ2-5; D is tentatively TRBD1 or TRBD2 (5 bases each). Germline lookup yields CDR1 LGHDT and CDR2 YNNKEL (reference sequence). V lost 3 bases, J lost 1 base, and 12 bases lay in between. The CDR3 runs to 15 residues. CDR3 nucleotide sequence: TGTGCCAGCAGCCAGGCTCGGGGCCCCCAAGAGACCCAGTACTTC. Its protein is CASSQARGPQETQYF.

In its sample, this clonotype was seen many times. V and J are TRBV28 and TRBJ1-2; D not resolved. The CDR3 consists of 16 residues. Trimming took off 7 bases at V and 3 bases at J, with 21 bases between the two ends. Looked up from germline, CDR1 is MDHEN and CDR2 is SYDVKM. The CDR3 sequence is CASKIWAGGTYYGYTF. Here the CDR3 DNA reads TGTGCCAGCAAAATTTGGGCAGGCGGAACTTACTATGGCTACACCTTC.

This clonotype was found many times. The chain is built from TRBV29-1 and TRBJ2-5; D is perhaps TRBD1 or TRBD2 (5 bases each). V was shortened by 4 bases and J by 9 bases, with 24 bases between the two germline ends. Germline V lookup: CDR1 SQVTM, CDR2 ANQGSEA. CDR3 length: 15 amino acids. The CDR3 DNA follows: TGCAGCGTTGGACATATCGGGACCGACTCTTGGCCCCAGTACTTC. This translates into CSVGHIGTDSWPQYF.

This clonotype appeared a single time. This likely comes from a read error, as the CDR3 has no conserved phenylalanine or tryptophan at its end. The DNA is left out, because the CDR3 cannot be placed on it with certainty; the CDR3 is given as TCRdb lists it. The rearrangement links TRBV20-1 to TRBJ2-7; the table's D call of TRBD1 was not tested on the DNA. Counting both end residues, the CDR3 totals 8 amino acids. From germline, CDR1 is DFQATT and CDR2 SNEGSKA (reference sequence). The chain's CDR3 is CSARTSGQ.